This passage covers 30 T cell receptor beta chains from one sample sequenced in a study of CD8+ T cells in alopecia areata. As the sequencing template, cDNA was produced by extracting RNA and reverse transcribing it. The repertoire was sequenced with immunoSEQ multiplex PCR; TCRdb's copy has only in-frame clones and lacks some. The profile shows 130,000 to 150,000 clones, roughly 58% of them singletons. Specimen: CD8+ T cells sorted from blood. The receptor set was obtained from a human donor in good health.

V is TRBV5-1 and J is TRBJ2-3; 7 bases map to TRBD1. Germline values: CDR1 SGHRS, CDR2 YFSETQ. J was trimmed by 6 bases and V by 4 bases; bases with no gene match: 5. The CDR3 spans 13 residues. CDR3: CASSVGTADTQYF. CDR3 sequence (DNA): TGCGCCAGCAGCGTCGGGACAGCGGATACGCAGTATTTT.

This clone has only a few counts. V usage is TRBV5-1 and J usage is TRBJ2-5; 14 bases are shared with TRBD2. Per the germline V gene, CDR1 is SGHRS and CDR2 is YFSETQ. The junction had 9 bases not matched to a gene; V was cut back by 4 bases and J by 4 bases. This CDR3 is 17 amino acids long. CDR3 DNA sequence: TGCGCCAGCAGCCCTGGACTAGCGGGAGGTTCTCCAGAGACCCAGTACTTC. Its translation is CASSPGLAGGSPETQYF.

In its sample, this clone was seen a few times. V gene TRBV29-1 combines with J gene TRBJ2-2; 7 bases line up with TRBD1. Germline CDR1 and CDR2: SQVTM and ANQGSEA. Losses at the gene ends were 4 bases for V and 6 bases for J; bases not matched to a gene: 11. The CDR3 spans 15 residues. The DNA for the CDR3 is TGCAGCGTTGGGGATCGAGGGGGCCAGGCCGGGGAGCTGTTTTTT. It yields the protein CSVGDRGGQAGELFF.

The chain has TRBV7-9 and TRBJ2-7; D is perhaps TRBD2 (5 bases). The CDR3 sequence is 15 residues long. The V end lost 1 base, the J end lost 4 bases, and 14 bases lay between the germline ends. The germline V gene has CDR1 SEHNR and CDR2 FQNEAQ (reference sequence). The CDR3, as DNA: TGTGCCAGCAGCTTAGGGGCAGCGGCAGTGTACGAGCAGTACTTC. Residues: CASSLGAAAVYEQYF.

The V call is TRBV27, the J call TRBJ2-1; 8 bases map to TRBD2. After removal of 7 bases from V and 3 bases from J, the junction contained 8 bases not matched to a gene. The CDR3 covers 15 residues. CDR1 is MNHEY, CDR2 SMNVEV, per germline (reference sequence). The CDR3 sequence: CASTSAGGGYNEQFF. The CDR3 region has the DNA TGTGCCAGCACCTCCGCGGGGGGCGGCTACAATGAGCAGTTCTTC.

This clone was seen at least ten times. V usage is TRBV6-5 and J usage is TRBJ2-7, with D tentatively TRBD2 (5 bases). Trimming took off 3 bases at V and 0 bases at J, with 9 bases between the two ends. CDR1 is MNHEY, CDR2 SVGAGI, per germline. The CDR3 length is 14 residues. The CDR3 DNA sequence: TGTGCCAGCAGTTATTATCGGGGCTCCTACGAGCAGTACTTC. Amino acid sequence: CASSYYRGSYEQYF.

The rearrangement joins TRBV13 to TRBJ1-1; TRBD1 might be the D (5 bases). The CDR3 loop spans 12 amino acids. V lost 5 bases and J lost 5, with 9 bases in between. The germline V gene encodes CDR1 PRHDT and CDR2 FYEKMQ (reference sequence). The CDR3 sequence is CASSVQVTEAFF. CDR3 in DNA: TGTGCCAGCAGCGTACAGGTTACTGAAGCTTTCTTT.

This chain connects TRBV2 to TRBJ2-7; perhaps TRBD1 as D (5 bases). The CDR3 covers 11 residues. V was cut by 6 bases and J by 4 bases, with 7 bases left in between. Germline V gene data show CDR1 as SNHLY and CDR2 as FYNNEI. CDR3 sequence (DNA): TGTGCCAGCAGGACAGTTTACGAGCAGTACTTC. Residues: CASRTVYEQYF.

This chain joins TRBV27 and TRBJ1-1, with a possible D match to TRBD1 (5 bases). Per germline, CDR1 MNHEY and CDR2 SMNVEV (reference sequence). V lost 8 bases, J lost 8 bases, and 15 bases lay in between. The CDR3 has 12 residues. The CDR3: CASGPGTEEAFF. CDR3 nucleotide sequence: TGTGCCAGCGGCCCTGGGACCGAAGAAGCTTTCTTT.

The genes are TRBV20-1 and TRBJ1-1; D remains unclear. V dropped 7 bases and J dropped 0 bases, with 3 bases sitting between them. Per the germline V gene, CDR1 is DFQATT and CDR2 is SNEGSKA (reference sequence). The CDR3 has 10 amino acids. The DNA of the CDR3 is TGCAGTGGAGTGAACACTGAAGCTTTCTTT. This encodes CSGVNTEAFF.

There are a few counts of this clone. This chain uses TRBV6-1 with TRBJ2-7, with 7 nucleotides matching TRBD2. The CDR3 is 17 residues long. V lost 4 bases, J lost 7 bases, and 19 bases stayed unmatched. The germline V gene has CDR1 MNHNS and CDR2 SASEGT. The DNA of the CDR3 is TGTGCCAGCAGTGGATTCCCCGAAGCGGGACCTGGAAGAGAGCAGTACTTC. It encodes CASSGFPEAGPGREQYF.

This chain connects TRBV29-1 to TRBJ2-1; no clear D gene. Germline lookup yields CDR1 SQVTM and CDR2 ANQGSEA. Trimming removed 3 bases at V and 10 bases at J, with 7 bases between. There are 10 residues in the CDR3. The CDR3 nucleotides read TGCAGCGTTGAGCTAGGCGAGCAGTTCTTC. Amino acid sequence: CSVELGEQFF.

The chain links TRBV25-1 to TRBJ2-5, with D uncertain. The length of the CDR3 is 17 residues. Germline loops: CDR1 MGHDK, CDR2 SYGVNS. Trimming removed 1 base from V and 4 bases from J, with 19 bases in between. The CDR3 region is CASSEFGSGSLVETQYF. DNA of the CDR3: TGTGCCAGCAGTGAATTCGGATCGGGCAGCTTAGTAGAGACCCAGTACTTC.

This chain joins TRBV19 and TRBJ2-7, with 7 bases fitting TRBD1. V lost 1 base to trimming and J lost 4 bases; unmatched junction nucleotides: 4. The CDR3 consists of 14 residues. Germline V gene sequence: CDR1 LNHDA, CDR2 SQIVND (reference sequence). This chain's CDR3 is CASSIGQGLYEQYF. CDR3 DNA sequence: TGTGCCAGTAGTATAGGACAGGGCTTATACGAGCAGTACTTC.

The chain links TRBV29-1 to TRBJ2-2; a possible D gene is TRBD2 (6 bases). The germline gives CDR1 SQVTM, CDR2 ANQGSEA. The V and J ends lost 6 bases and 0 bases respectively, with 14 bases between them. The CDR3 sequence is 15 residues long. The CDR3 sequence is CSVHLASANTGELFF. Written as DNA, the CDR3 is TGCAGCGTCCACCTAGCGAGTGCGAACACCGGGGAGCTGTTTTTT.

The J gene is TRBJ1-4, the V gene TRBV4-1, with 7 nucleotides matching TRBD1. This CDR3 has 14 residues. Germline-derived CDR1 and CDR2 are MGHRA and YSYEKL. V dropped 0 bases and J dropped 8; count of bases not matched to a gene: 3. Here the CDR3 DNA reads TGCGCCAGCAGCCAAGACAGGGGGGACGAAAAACTGTTTTTT. Translation: CASSQDRGDEKLFF.

J is TRBJ1-1 and V is TRBV5-6; maybe TRBD1 (5 bases). Trimming stripped 0 bases from V and 6 bases from J, with 9 bases between. The germline gives CDR1 SGHDT, CDR2 YYEEEE. The CDR3 runs to 13 residues. The CDR3: CASSLGDGAEAFF. CDR3 nucleotides: TGTGCCAGCAGCTTGGGGGACGGCGCTGAAGCTTTCTTT.

The genes are TRBV6-5 and TRBJ1-5, with 10 bases fitting TRBD1. The CDR3 totals 15 residues. Trimming removed 4 bases from V and 4 bases from J; junction bases left unmatched: 4. CDR1 and CDR2 (germline): MNHEY, SVGAGI. CDR3 loop: CASSFGQGVNQPQHF. The DNA for the CDR3 is TGTGCCAGCAGTTTCGGACAGGGGGTTAATCAGCCCCAGCATTTT.

The chain joins TRBV29-1 to TRBJ2-2; TRBD2 matches at 7 bases. The J segment lost 6 bases and the V segment lost 3 bases, leaving 7 bases of the junction unmatched. This CDR3 has 14 amino acids. Germline assignment: CDR1 SQVTM and CDR2 ANQGSEA. CDR3 loop: CSVDPGEGSGELFF. The CDR3 nucleotides are TGCAGCGTTGATCCCGGGGAGGGTTCCGGGGAGCTGTTTTTT.

The gene calls are TRBV14 and TRBJ2-3, with D perhaps matching TRBD1 (5 bases). Between the trimmed V and J ends, which lost 5 bases and 1 base, there was a span of 13 bases. The germline CDR1 and CDR2 sequences are SGHDN and FVKESK. This CDR3 comprises 15 residues. CDR3 sequence reads: CASSFGVGGTDTQYF. The CDR3 DNA reads TGTGCCAGCAGCTTCGGTGTAGGGGGCACAGATACGCAGTATTTT.

This chain links TRBV15 with TRBJ1-2; 7 bases fit TRBD1. Germline-derived CDR1 and CDR2 are LNHNV and YYDKDF (reference sequence). The CDR3 is 13 amino acids. V dropped 5 bases and J dropped 4; count of bases not matched to a gene: 4. CDR3: CATSQTGFYGYTF. The CDR3 bases are TGTGCCACCAGCCAGACAGGGTTCTATGGCTACACCTTC.

This clone has only a few counts. The chain recombines TRBV28 with TRBJ2-1; tentative D call: TRBD2 (6 bases). V was shortened by 6 bases and J by 4 bases, with 10 bases between the two germline ends. The germline gives CDR1 MDHEN, CDR2 SYDVKM. The CDR3 consists of 13 residues. The CDR3 DNA sequence: TGTGCCAGCAGGGTAGCGGAGTACAATGAGCAGTTCTTC. Translation: CASRVAEYNEQFF. Based on the CDR3 plus reference TRBV28 and TRBJ2-1, the full variable domain is DVKVTQSSRYLVKRTGEKVFLECVQDMDHENMFWYRQDPGLGLRLIYFSYDVKMKEKGDIPEGYSVSREKKERFSLILESASTNQTSMYLCASRVAEYNEQFFGPGTRLTVL.

The rearrangement uses TRBV30 and TRBJ2-7; D call uncertain. The CDR3 has 12 amino acids. Trimming shortened V by 2 bases and J by 6 bases, and 11 bases separated the two germline ends. Germline V gives CDR1 GTSNPN, CDR2 SVGIG (reference sequence). This CDR3 reads CAWSRTVGEQYF. The CDR3 DNA reads as TGTGCCTGGAGTAGGACGGTCGGCGAGCAGTACTTC.

This clone has a handful of counts. This chain uses TRBV2 with TRBJ2-7, with D unclear. Trimming took 5 bases from V and 2 from J, leaving 4 bases between them. The CDR3 is 11 residues long. Germline loops: CDR1 SNHLY, CDR2 FYNNEI. The CDR3 nucleotides are TGTGCCAGCAGTTCCACCTACGAGCAGTACTTC. Its translation: CASSSTYEQYF.

Ten or more counts support this clone. This chain connects TRBV5-5 to TRBJ1-6; D unresolved. Trimming cost V 4 bases and J 7 bases, with 15 bases left between them. CDR1 is SGHKS, CDR2 YYEKEE, per germline (reference sequence). The CDR3 contains 15 residues. The CDR3 DNA reads as TGTGCCAGCAGCCGGGAAAAAGGGATCAATTCACCCCTCCACTTT. Translated, it gives CASSREKGINSPLHF.

This chain connects TRBV6-5 to TRBJ2-3, with D uncertain. This CDR3 region has 14 residues. CDR1 and CDR2 from the germline V gene are MNHEY and SVGAGI. The ends were cut back, 7 bases at V and 3 bases at J, with 14 bases in the middle. The CDR3 reads CASTPARSTDTQYF. The CDR3 region has the DNA TGTGCCAGCACCCCGGCACGGAGTACAGATACGCAGTATTTT.

This clone has more than one count but fewer than ten. The chain carries TRBV27 and TRBJ2-7; D remains unclear. V shed 4 bases and J shed 4 bases, with 8 bases lying between them. Germline V gives CDR1 MNHEY, CDR2 SMNVEV (reference sequence). The length of the CDR3 is 12 residues. This CDR3 is CASSSHRYEQYF. CDR3 nucleotides: TGTGCCAGCAGTTCCCACCGTTACGAGCAGTACTTC.

The rearrangement links TRBV9 to TRBJ2-1, with 11 bases identical to TRBD2. The V gene's germline CDR1 is SGDLS and CDR2 YYNGEE. With V trimmed by 3 bases and J by 3 bases, 8 bases remained unmatched. The CDR3 consists of 17 residues. This chain's CDR3 is CASSGYSGRAVYNEQFF. In DNA, the CDR3 is TGTGCCAGCAGCGGATATAGCGGGAGGGCCGTCTACAATGAGCAGTTCTTC.

V usage is TRBV11-3 and J usage is TRBJ2-7; TRBD2 aligns across 14 bases. Germline CDR1 is SGHNT and CDR2 is YENEEA. V lost 5 bases and J lost 4; bases outside the gene matches: 7. The CDR3 loop spans 16 amino acids. The CDR3 nucleotides are TGTGCCAGCAGCCCCTGGACTAGCGGGAGGCCGTACGAGCAGTACTTC. This codes for CASSPWTSGRPYEQYF.

J is TRBJ1-1 and V is TRBV29-1; perhaps TRBD1 as D (5 bases). Trimming stripped 4 bases from V and 0 bases from J, with 12 bases between. This CDR3 has 14 residues. The germline V gene has CDR1 SQVTM and CDR2 ANQGSEA. The CDR3 nucleotides read TGCAGCGTTGCCACCGGGACGGTGAACACTGAAGCTTTCTTT. This encodes CSVATGTVNTEAFF.